One sample yielded the 8 T cell receptor beta chains listed below, sequenced in a study of human versus mouse CDR3 diversity and MHC coevolution. Some clones are missing from TCRdb's copy, which holds only in-frame ones; the method was immunoSEQ multiplex PCR. The sample records tens of thousands of clones, 85% to 95% being singletons. The sequencing sample was made of naive CD4+ T cells from blood. The subset is: CD45RO-negative CD62L-positive naive CD4 T cells. Source of these receptors: a person aged 25 to 69 in good health.

This chain links TRBV7-2 with TRBJ1-4; D unclear. The CDR3 consists of 15 residues. V was trimmed by 2 bases and J by 0 bases, leaving 7 bases between them. Germline V gives CDR1 SGHTA, CDR2 FQGNSA. The DNA of the CDR3 is TGTGCCAGCAGCTTACAACTTGCAACTAATGAAAAACTGTTTTTT. It yields the protein CASSLQLATNEKLFF.

The chain employs TRBV19 and TRBJ1-1; no clear D gene. From germline, CDR1 is LNHDA and CDR2 SQIVND (reference sequence). V was clipped by 4 bases and J by 4 bases, with 10 bases between them. The CDR3 has 13 residues. The CDR3 region is CASSKMGGTEAFF. The CDR3 region has the DNA TGTGCCAGTAGTAAGATGGGAGGCACTGAAGCTTTCTTT.

The V call is TRBV28, the J call TRBJ2-1; TRBD1 aligns across 7 bases. V was pared by 5 bases and J by 8 bases, with 3 bases of the junction left unmatched. CDR1 and CDR2 (germline): MDHEN, SYDVKM. This CDR3 comprises 12 residues. The CDR3 DNA reads as TGTGCCAGCAGTCAGGGGGTCGATGAGCAGTTCTTC. Protein sequence: CASSQGVDEQFF. The full variable domain, completed using reference TRBV28 and TRBJ2-1, is DVKVTQSSRYLVKRTGEKVFLECVQDMDHENMFWYRQDPGLGLRLIYFSYDVKMKEKGDIPEGYSVSREKKERFSLILESASTNQTSMYLCASSQGVDEQFFGPGTRLTVL.

The chain employs TRBV18 and TRBJ2-5; D remains ambiguous. From germline, CDR1 is KGHSH and CDR2 LQKENI. V was pared by 6 bases and J by 1 base, with 6 bases between. There are 12 residues in the CDR3. CDR3: CASSPVQETQYF. As DNA, the CDR3 is TGTGCCAGCTCGCCGGTCCAAGAGACCCAGTACTTC. Full variable domain (rest looked up from reference TRBV18 and TRBJ2-5): NAGVMQNPRHLVRRRGQEARLRCSPMKGHSHVYWYRQLPEEGLKFMVYLQKENIIDESGMPKERFSAEFPKEGPSILRIQQVVRGDSAAYFCASSPVQETQYFGPGTRLLVL.

This chain joins TRBV2 and TRBJ1-4; D gene uncertain. Deletions cut 2 bases from V and 3 bases from J, with 7 bases between. Germline CDR1 and CDR2: SNHLY and FYNNEI. The CDR3 is made up of 14 amino acids. The DNA for the CDR3 is TGTGCCAGCAGTGAACTCCGTCCTAATGAAAAACTGTTTTTT. It codes for CASSELRPNEKLFF.

The V and J genes are TRBV13 and TRBJ2-1; TRBD2 matches at 8 bases. V was clipped by 6 bases and J by 4 bases; unmatched bases: 8. The CDR3 spans 15 residues. Germline-derived CDR1 and CDR2 are PRHDT and FYEKMQ (reference sequence). In DNA form, the CDR3 reads TGTGCCAGCAGTACCGGGGGGGCTCCTTACAATGAGCAGTTCTTC. Its protein product is CASSTGGAPYNEQFF.

The V and J genes are TRBV6-1 and TRBJ2-7; 9 nucleotides agree with TRBD1. There are 17 residues in the CDR3. After removal of 4 bases from V and 2 bases from J, the junction contained 12 bases not matched to a gene. The germline V gene has CDR1 MNHNS and CDR2 SASEGT. CDR3 loop: CASSVPEGQGRPYEQYF. As DNA, the CDR3 is TGTGCCAGCAGTGTCCCGGAAGGACAGGGGAGACCCTACGAGCAGTACTTC.

The chain couples TRBV2 to TRBJ2-5, with 7 bases identical to TRBD1. The CDR3 runs 14 residues. Trimming took 5 bases from V and 1 from J; bases not matched to a gene: 4. Looked up from germline, CDR1 is SNHLY and CDR2 is FYNNEI. CDR3 loop: CASSRDSTQETQYF. The CDR3 DNA sequence: TGTGCCAGCAGTAGGGACAGTACCCAAGAGACCCAGTACTTC.